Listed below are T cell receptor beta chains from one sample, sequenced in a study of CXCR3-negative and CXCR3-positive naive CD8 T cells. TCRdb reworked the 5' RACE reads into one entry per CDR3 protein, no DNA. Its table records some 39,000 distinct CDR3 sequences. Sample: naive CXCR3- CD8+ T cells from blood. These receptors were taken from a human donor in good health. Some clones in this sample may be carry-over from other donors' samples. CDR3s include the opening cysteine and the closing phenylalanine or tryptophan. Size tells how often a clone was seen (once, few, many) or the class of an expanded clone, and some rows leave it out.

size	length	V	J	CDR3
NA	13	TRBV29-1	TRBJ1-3	CSVEVGAGNTIYF
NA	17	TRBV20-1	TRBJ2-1	CSARDRLTSGKDNEQFF
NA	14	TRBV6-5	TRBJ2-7	CASSYPVPPYEQYF
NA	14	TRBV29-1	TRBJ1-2	CSVLGQERHYGYTF
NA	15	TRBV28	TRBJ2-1	CASSLSPRAYNEQFF
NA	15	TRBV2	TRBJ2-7	CASSQTGFSSCEQYF
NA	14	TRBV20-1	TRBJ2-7	CSARLAGARHEQYF
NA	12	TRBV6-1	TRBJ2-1	CASLWQGVGQFF
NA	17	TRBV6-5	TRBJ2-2	CASSPGAGVGNTGELFF
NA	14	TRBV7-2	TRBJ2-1	CASRWEGSFHEQFF
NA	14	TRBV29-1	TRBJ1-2	CSVEDGGTGYGYTF
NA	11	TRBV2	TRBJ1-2	CASRTTDGYTF
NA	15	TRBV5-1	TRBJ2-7	CASSWDKGSDYEQYF
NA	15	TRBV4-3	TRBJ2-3	CASSQGQGAWDTQYF
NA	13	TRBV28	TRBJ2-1	CASEISGYNEQFF
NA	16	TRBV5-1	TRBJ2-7	CASSPEGEGILHEQYF
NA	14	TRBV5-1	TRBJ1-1	CASIEGGRNTEAFF
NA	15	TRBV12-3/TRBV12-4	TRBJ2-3	CASSPGLAYTDTQYF
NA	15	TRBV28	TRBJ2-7	CASSVGLAIPYEQYF
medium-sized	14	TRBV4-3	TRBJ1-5	CASSLDRGVQPQHF
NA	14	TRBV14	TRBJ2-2	CASSQVTLAGELFF
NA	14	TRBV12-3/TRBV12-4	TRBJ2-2	CASSPLGNTGELFF
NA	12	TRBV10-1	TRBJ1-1	CASNRRNTEAFF
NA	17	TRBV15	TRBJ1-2	CATSREEVGEANYGYTF
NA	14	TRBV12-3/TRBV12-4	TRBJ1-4	CASSPARGSEKLFF
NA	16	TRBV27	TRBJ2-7	CASSPRGTSGAYEQYF
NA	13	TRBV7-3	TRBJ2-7	CASSPKDSYEQYF
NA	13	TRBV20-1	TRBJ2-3	CSADRGRADTQYF
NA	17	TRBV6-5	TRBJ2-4	CASSYSVAGIAKNIQYF
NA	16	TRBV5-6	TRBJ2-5	CASSPGPLHSLETQYF
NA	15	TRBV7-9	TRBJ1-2	CASSSLWDSQYGYTF